Below, 11 T cell receptor beta chains from the same sample are listed, as sequenced in a study of blood T cell repertoires in COVID-19. The assay was immunoSEQ multiplex PCR, and TCRdb's table has in-frame clones only and misses some. The sample records under 300,000 clones, more than 75% being singletons. Sequencing was performed on peripheral blood. The receptor set was obtained from a woman in her 70s with active or convalescent COVID-19.

This clone was recorded once. CDR3 in amino acids: CASSQEEETYNEQFF. In nucleotides, the CDR3 is TGCGCCAGCAGCCAAGAGGAGGAGACTTACAATGAGCAGTTCTTC. The V and J genes are TRBV4-1 and TRBJ2-1; TRBD2 is a possible D gene (5 bases). The CDR3 length is 15 residues. The ends were cut back, 0 bases at V and 4 bases at J, with 10 bases in the middle. In germline, CDR1 is MGHRA, CDR2 YSYEKL.

The V call is TRBV7-9, the J call TRBJ1-2; the match to TRBD1 covers 10 bases. From germline, CDR1 is SEHNR and CDR2 FQNEAQ (reference sequence). The CDR3 loop spans 14 amino acids. Trimming at V came to 4 bases and at J to 6 bases, leaving 5 bases not matched to a gene. In nucleotides, the CDR3 is TGTGCCAGCAGCTCCTCCGACAGGGGGCATGGCTACACCTTC. Residues: CASSSSDRGHGYTF.

This clone was detected a few times. V and J are TRBV5-1 and TRBJ2-3, with 7 nucleotides matching TRBD2. The CDR3 runs to 16 residues. The germline V gene has CDR1 SGHRS and CDR2 YFSETQ. V shed 3 bases and J 3 bases; nucleotides not matched to a gene: 10. The CDR3 loop reads CASSSTGTTKTDTQYF. In DNA form, the CDR3 reads TGCGCCAGCAGCTCCACCGGGACTACTAAAACAGATACGCAGTATTTT.

The rearrangement joins TRBV21-1 to TRBJ1-5; TRBD1, as called in the table, went unchecked against the DNA. TRBV21-1 is a pseudogene segment. The CDR3 contains 15 residues. This chain's CDR3 is CASSEQGSRNQPQHF. The CDR3 DNA follows: TGTGCCAGCAGCGAACAGGGGAGTCGTAATCAGCCCCAGCATTTT.

The chain uses TRBV18 and TRBJ2-7, with D tentatively TRBD1 (6 bases). Germline CDR1 KGHSH, CDR2 LQKENI. Trimming removed 2 bases from V and 4 bases from J, with 6 bases in between. The CDR3 has 12 residues. The CDR3 loop is CASSPTGYEQYF. The CDR3 nucleotides read TGTGCCAGCTCACCAACAGGGTACGAGCAGTACTTC.

The chain recombines TRBV27 with TRBJ1-1; D call uncertain. The CDR3 is 13 residues long. Trimming took off 5 bases at V and 7 bases at J, with 14 bases between the two ends. Germline-derived CDR1 and CDR2 are MNHEY and SMNVEV (reference sequence). CDR3 in DNA: TGTGCCAGCAGTCCGTCCTTAGCGTTTGAAGCTTTCTTT. This codes for CASSPSLAFEAFF.

This clone was seen once. The CDR3 sequence is CASSGERARNTIYF. The CDR3 nucleotides read TGTGCCAGCAGCGGCGAGCGGGCCCGAAACACCATATATTTT. This chain links TRBV7-9 with TRBJ1-3; D call uncertain. Germline CDR1 is SEHNR and CDR2 is FQNEAQ (reference sequence). This CDR3 spans 14 amino acids. Trimming stripped 5 bases from V and 5 bases from J, with 13 bases between.

The V gene is TRBV20-1, the J gene TRBJ1-2; D is undetermined. Per germline, CDR1 DFQATT and CDR2 SNEGSKA (reference sequence). V was cut by 3 bases and J by 12 bases, with 8 bases left in between. There are 9 residues in the CDR3. CDR3 coding DNA: TGCAGTGCTAGCGAGGGAAACACCTTC. This gives the protein CSASEGNTF.

The chain carries TRBV9 and TRBJ2-1; 9 nucleotides agree with TRBD2. V was clipped by 5 bases and J by 0 bases; unmatched bases: 6. The CDR3 runs 16 residues. Germline V gives CDR1 SGDLS, CDR2 YYNGEE. As DNA, the CDR3 is TGTGCCAGCAGTCGCCTAGCGGGGAGCTCCTACAATGAGCAGTTCTTC. Its translation is CASSRLAGSSYNEQFF. The variable domain in full, with the rest retrieved from reference TRBV9 and TRBJ2-1, is DSGVTQTPKHLITATGQRVTLRCSPRSGDLSVYWYQQSLDQGLQFLIQYYNGEERAKGNILERFSAQQFPDLHSELNLSSLELGDSALYFCASSRLAGSSYNEQFFGPGTRLTVL.

The CDR3 DNA reads TGCGCCAGCAGTGCTTACAGAGACAATCAGCCCCAGCATTTT. This encodes CASSAYRDNQPQHF. The chain combines TRBV10-2 with TRBJ1-5; D gene uncertain. Trimming stripped 4 bases from V and 3 bases from J, with 10 bases between. Germline V CDR1 and CDR2: WSHSY, SAAADI. The CDR3 covers 14 residues.

V is TRBV10-3 and J is TRBJ2-7; tentative D call: TRBD1 (5 bases). Germline CDR1 ENHRY, CDR2 SYGVKD. This CDR3 spans 14 amino acids. Trimming stripped 3 bases from V and 5 bases from J, with 14 bases between. In DNA form, the CDR3 reads TGTGCCATCAGTGAACCAGGGAATCCCCACGAGCAGTACTTC. Translation gives CAISEPGNPHEQYF.